These 10 T cell receptor beta chains originate from one sample sequenced in a study of cytomegalovirus exposure and HLA in healthy donors. Profiled with immunoSEQ multiplex PCR; TCRdb holds only in-frame clones, not every one. This table holds 250,000 to 400,000 clones, around 90% found once. Sequencing used PBMCs. The receptors were sampled from a man younger than 45 in good health and CMV-seronegative.

The J gene is TRBJ1-1, the V gene TRBV6-5; maybe TRBD1 (5 bases). CDR3 size: 14 residues. Germline values: CDR1 MNHEY, CDR2 SVGAGI. V lost 2 bases and J 5 bases, leaving 12 bases between the germline ends. The CDR3 coding sequence is TGTGCCAGCAGTTACATCGGGGGGAGTACTGAAGCTTTCTTT. Its protein is CASSYIGGSTEAFF.

The chain is built from TRBV16 and TRBJ1-5, with 8 bases that match TRBD1. The germline gives CDR1 KGHSY, CDR2 FQNENV. CDR3 length equals 14 residues. The V gene end was trimmed by 4 bases and the J gene end by 5 bases; junction bases not matched to a gene: 4. The CDR3 protein is CASSLTDRDQPQHF. The DNA for the CDR3 is TGTGCCAGCAGCCTTACGGACAGGGATCAGCCCCAGCATTTT. The variable domain in full, completed from reference TRBV16 and TRBJ1-5, reads GEEVAQTPKHLVRGEGQKAKLYCAPIKGHSYVFWYQQVLKNEFKFLISFQNENVFDETGMPKERFSAKCLPNSPCSLEIQATKLEDSAVYFCASSLTDRDQPQHFGDGTRLSIL.

This clone was counted a single time. The chain couples TRBV14 to TRBJ2-5, with D possibly TRBD2 on 5 matching bases. The CDR3 length is 15 residues. The germline V and J ends were trimmed by 2 bases and 3 bases, with 13 bases remaining between them. Germline lookup yields CDR1 SGHDN and CDR2 FVKESK. The CDR3 bases are TGTGCCAGCAGCCAAACCGTGCAGGAGGAAGAGACCCAGTACTTC. This sequence encodes CASSQTVQEEETQYF.

The V call is TRBV28, the J call TRBJ2-4, with TRBD1 as a possible D gene (6 bases). CDR1 is MDHEN, CDR2 SYDVKM, per germline. V dropped 4 bases and J dropped 0 bases, with 19 bases sitting between them. CDR3 length: 18 amino acids. The CDR3: CASSWSRMDSIAKNIQYF. In DNA form, the CDR3 reads TGTGCCAGCAGTTGGTCGCGGATGGACAGTATAGCCAAAAACATTCAGTACTTC.

The rearrangement links TRBV4-1 to TRBJ1-1, with D tentatively TRBD1 (5 bases). The CDR3 has 14 residues. The V and J ends lost 1 base and 4 bases respectively, with 10 bases between them. Looked up from germline, CDR1 is MGHRA and CDR2 is YSYEKL. CDR3 sequence (DNA): TGCGCCAGCAGCCAAGGTGGGGGAGGCACTGAAGCTTTCTTT. Amino acids: CASSQGGGGTEAFF.

V is TRBV9 and J is TRBJ1-3, with no clear D. Germline lookup yields CDR1 SGDLS and CDR2 YYNGEE. V was shortened by 0 bases and J by 0 bases, with 10 bases between the two germline ends. The CDR3 extends over 16 amino acids. CDR3 sequence reads: CASSVGQRSSGNTIYF. In DNA, the CDR3 is TGTGCCAGCAGCGTAGGCCAGCGAAGCTCTGGAAACACCATATATTTT.

The CDR3, as DNA: TGTGCCAGCAGCTCCCTAAGTCTAGCGGGGGGCTACAATGAGCAGTTCTTC. Its protein product is CASSSLSLAGGYNEQFF. The rearrangement uses TRBV7-6 and TRBJ2-1; TRBD2 agrees at 11 bases. CDR1 and CDR2 (germline): SGHVS, FNYEAQ. The CDR3 is made up of 17 amino acids. V shed 4 bases, J shed 3 bases, and the junction held 8 bases outside the gene matches.

The chain combines TRBV7-5 with TRBJ1-5; TRBD1 was called by the table and not checked on the DNA. TRBV7-5 is a known pseudogene. The CDR3 contains 20 residues. The CDR3 reads CVRTRSMRSVRGSLNQPQHF. For the CDR3, the DNA is TGTGTCAGAACCCGTAGCATGAGGAGTGTAAGGGGCAGCCTGAATCAGCCCCAGCATTTT.

The rearrangement links TRBV7-9 to TRBJ2-7; D possibly corresponds to TRBD1 (6 bases). The CDR3 has 14 residues. Germline V CDR1 and CDR2: SEHNR, FQNEAQ (reference sequence). The V and J ends lost 2 bases and 3 bases respectively, with 11 bases between them. The CDR3 protein is CASSLQGRVYEQYF. The CDR3 DNA reads as TGTGCCAGCAGCTTACAGGGGAGAGTCTACGAGCAGTACTTC.

This chain uses TRBV19 with TRBJ2-1; the D gene is possibly TRBD1 (6 bases). Trimming removed 3 bases from V and 4 bases from J, with 10 bases in between. Germline V gives CDR1 LNHDA, CDR2 SQIVND (reference sequence). The CDR3 is made up of 14 amino acids. The DNA of the CDR3 is TGTGCCAGTAGTATGGGCAGGGGTTACAATGAGCAGTTCTTC. This translates into CASSMGRGYNEQFF.